This TCR beta chain originates from a study of T cells after yellow fever vaccination. Study-wide background: Low-cell-number fractions underwent preparation using SMART-Seq v4 Ultra Low Input. Study-level points and caveats: Post-booster repertoires contained most primary-vaccination clones again (almost 97% CD4, roughly 90% CD8).

This clonotype has ten or more counts. The antigen is undetermined. The V and J ends lost 4 bases and 4 bases, in that order; junction bases with no gene match: 5. CDR1 and CDR2 (germline): SGHAT, FQDESV (reference sequence). There are 15 residues in the CDR3. Via MiXCR, TCRdb re-called the 5' RACE reads, giving one row per CDR3 protein. The sample includes some 350,000 distinct CDR3 sequences, around 3.9% of them seen just once. V gene TRBV11-1 combines with J gene TRBJ2-4, with TRBD1 identical over 9 bases. The TCR sequence derives from a man younger than 35 who received the YFV17D yellow fever vaccine. The material was PBMCs, obtained 5 days after the yellow fever booster vaccination. CDR3 amino acids: CASSSSQGAKNIQYF. CDR3 nucleotide sequence: TGTGCCAGCAGCTCCTCACAGGGGGCGAAAAACATTCAGTACTTC.